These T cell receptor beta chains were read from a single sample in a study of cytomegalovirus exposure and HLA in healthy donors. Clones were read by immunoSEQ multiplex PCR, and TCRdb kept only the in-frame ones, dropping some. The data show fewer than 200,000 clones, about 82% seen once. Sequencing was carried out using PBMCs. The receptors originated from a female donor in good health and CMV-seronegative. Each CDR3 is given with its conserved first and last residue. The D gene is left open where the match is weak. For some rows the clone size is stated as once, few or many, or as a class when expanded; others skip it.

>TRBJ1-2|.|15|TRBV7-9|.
TGTGCCAGCAGCCGACCTCAGGGCGTCGCCTATGGCTACACCTTC
CASSRPQGVAYGYTF
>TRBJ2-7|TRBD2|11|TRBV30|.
TGTGCCTGGACTAGCGGCTACGAGCAGTACTTC
CAWTSGYEQYF
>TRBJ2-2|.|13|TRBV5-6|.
TGTGCCAGCAGCTCTCCTTATAGCGGGGAGCTGTTTTTT
CASSSPYSGELFF
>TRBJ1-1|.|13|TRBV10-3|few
TGTGCCATCAGTGAAGACTCTGGGCGGGGAGCTTTCTTT
CAISEDSGRGAFF
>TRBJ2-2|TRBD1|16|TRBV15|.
TGTGCCACCAGCGGACGACAGGGAACGAACACCGGGGAGCTGTTTTTT
CATSGRQGTNTGELFF
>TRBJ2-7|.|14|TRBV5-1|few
TGCGCCAGCAGCTTGTTTGGGTCCCGGGACGAGCAGTACTTC
CASSLFGSRDEQYF
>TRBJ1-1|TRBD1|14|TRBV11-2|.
TGTGCCAGCAGCCTCGGACAGGGAGGCACTGAAGCTTTCTTT
CASSLGQGGTEAFF
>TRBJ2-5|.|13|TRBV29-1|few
TGCAGCGTCCCCGGGGGGCGGGTGGAGACCCAGTACTTC
CSVPGGRVETQYF
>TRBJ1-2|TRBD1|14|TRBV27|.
TGTGCCAGCAGTTTAAAGGGACAGGGTCATGGCTACACCTTC
CASSLKGQGHGYTF
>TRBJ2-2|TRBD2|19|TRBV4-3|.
TGCGCCAGCAGCCAGCACGGGACTAGCGGGGGGCCGAACACCGGGGAGCTGTTTTTT
CASSQHGTSGGPNTGELFF
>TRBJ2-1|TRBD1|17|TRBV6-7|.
TGTGCCAGCAGTTACGCCGGGACAGGGGGTCCCTACAATGAGCAGTTCTTC
CASSYAGTGGPYNEQFF